This is a list of T cell receptor beta chains from one sample in a study of blood T cell repertoires in COVID-19. Repertoires were generated with immunoSEQ multiplex PCR, while TCRdb's copy carries only in-frame clones and drops some. The sample lists some 120,000 clones, approximately 85% occurring once. What was sequenced was peripheral blood. The source of these receptors is a human donor in a cohort sampled during active COVID-19. Each CDR3 is given with its conserved first and last residue. The D gene is left open where the match is weak. Size values are once, few and many counts, or a class for expanded clones, and some rows have none.

few,TRBJ1-4,NA,TRBV6-2/TRBV6-3,TGTGCCAGCAGTCGCTTCCGACAGAATAATGAAAAACTGTTTTTT,CASSRFRQNNEKLFF
NA,TRBJ1-5,NA,TRBV24-1,TGTGCCACCAGTGATACCACAGGGCTGAAGGTGTATAGCAATCAGCCCCAGCATTTT,CATSDTTGLKVYSNQPQHF
NA,TRBJ1-2,NA,TRBV29-1,TGCAGCGTGAAAGGGGAATATGGCTACACCTTC,CSVKGEYGYTF
NA,TRBJ2-5,NA,TRBV18,TGTGCCAGCTCACCAGCGGGGGCCCGACAAGAGACCCAGTACTTC,CASSPAGARQETQYF
NA,TRBJ2-3,TRBD2,TRBV4-3,TGCGCCAGCAGCCAAGATAGGTCGGCGGGGGGTTCGACTAGCACAGATACGCAGTATTTT,CASSQDRSAGGSTSTDTQYF
NA,TRBJ2-7,TRBD2,TRBV9,TGTGCCAGCAGCGTAGAGGCGGGGGGGGCCGAGCAGTACTTC,CASSVEAGGAEQYF
NA,TRBJ2-7,TRBD2,TRBV18,TGTGCCAGCTCCCTCCTTCCGGGGGGCGAGCAGTACTTC,CASSLLPGGEQYF
NA,TRBJ2-2,TRBD1,TRBV11-3,TGTGCCAGCAGCATAACATTGTGGGGACAGGGGAACACCGGGGAGCTGTTTTTT,CASSITLWGQGNTGELFF
NA,TRBJ2-6,NA,TRBV15,TGTGCCACCAGCACATCTGGGGCCAACGTCCTGACTTTC,CATSTSGANVLTF
NA,TRBJ1-1,NA,TRBV13,TGTGCCAGCAGCCCGTCACGGGGGGGCACTGAAGCTTTCTTT,CASSPSRGGTEAFF
once,TRBJ1-1,NA,TRBV20-1,TGCAGTGCTAGTCAGGCTTTCATGAACACTGAAGCTTTCTTT,CSASQAFMNTEAFF
NA,TRBJ2-7,TRBD2,TRBV2,TGTGCCAGCAGTGAATTCGGACTAGCGGGGGGTTTGGGCTACGAGCAGTACTTC,CASSEFGLAGGLGYEQYF
once,TRBJ1-1,NA,TRBV7-2,TGTGCCAGCAGCTTTACAGGGTCTCAATCCCCTGAAGCTTTCTTT,CASSFTGSQSPEAFF
NA,TRBJ2-5,TRBD2,TRBV18,TGTGCCAGCTCACCGGTCGGGGCGGGAGGCTTGGAGACCCAGTACTTC,CASSPVGAGGLETQYF
few,TRBJ1-1,NA,TRBV7-8,TGTGCCAGCACTCAGGTCCCGAACACTGAAGCTTTCTTT,CASTQVPNTEAFF
NA,TRBJ2-5,NA,TRBV5-4,TGTGCCAGCAGCTTGGGGGGAGTCCAAGAGACCCAGTACTTC,CASSLGGVQETQYF
NA,TRBJ1-1,NA,TRBV11-2,TGTGCCAGCAGTCCAACAGGAGCGAACACTGAAGCTTTCTTT,CASSPTGANTEAFF
NA,TRBJ2-2,NA,TRBV4-2,TGTGCCAGCAGCCAAGTGGGACCGACGGGACATAACACCGGGGAGCTGTTTTTT,CASSQVGPTGHNTGELFF
NA,TRBJ2-1,TRBD2,TRBV19,TGTGCCAGTAGTATAGCCCCCCCGGGCGGGGGGGCCGATGAGCAGTTCTTC,CASSIAPPGGGADEQFF
NA,TRBJ2-5,NA,TRBV18,TGTGCCAGCTCACGCCCCAGTGGGGAGGCAGAGACCCAGTACTTC,CASSRPSGEAETQYF
NA,TRBJ1-4,TRBD1,TRBV6-5,TGTGCCAGCAGCGACAGGGGACAGGGGAATGAAAAACTGTTTTTT,CASSDRGQGNEKLFF
NA,TRBJ2-3,TRBD2,TRBV7-2,TGTGCCAGCAGCTTAGCCAGCGGGGGGAGCACAGATACGCAGTATTTT,CASSLASGGSTDTQYF
NA,TRBJ1-3,NA,TRBV6-1,TGTGCCAGCAGTGAAAAGGGGATTCGGTCTGGAAACACCATATATTTT,CASSEKGIRSGNTIYF
once,TRBJ1-5,TRBD1,TRBV4-1,TGCGCCAGCAGCCAGGGGACAGGGGTCGGTCAGCCCCAGCATTTT,CASSQGTGVGQPQHF